The TCR beta chain described here comes from a study of identical twins. CDR1 and CDR2 from the germline V gene are MGHRA and YSYEKL. Trimming took off 0 bases at V and 4 bases at J, with 18 bases between the two ends. The CDR3 has 17 residues. This clonotype was counted ten times or more. TCRdb called the 5' RACE reads again in MiXCR, with one record for every CDR3 protein. This sample has about 260,000 distinct CDR3 sequences, with 5.5% to 7% found just once. The sample was also linked to a second study, of yellow fever vaccine responses in identical twins.

The sample was memory (CD45RO+) T cells sorted from blood. The gene calls are TRBV4-1 and TRBJ2-5; D is unresolved. This receptor was taken from a woman aged 18-29 years in good health. The CDR3 DNA is TGCGCCAGCAGCCAAGATCATGTGACCCTGGGTGTAGAGACCCAGTACTTC. Amino acid sequence: CASSQDHVTLGVETQYF.